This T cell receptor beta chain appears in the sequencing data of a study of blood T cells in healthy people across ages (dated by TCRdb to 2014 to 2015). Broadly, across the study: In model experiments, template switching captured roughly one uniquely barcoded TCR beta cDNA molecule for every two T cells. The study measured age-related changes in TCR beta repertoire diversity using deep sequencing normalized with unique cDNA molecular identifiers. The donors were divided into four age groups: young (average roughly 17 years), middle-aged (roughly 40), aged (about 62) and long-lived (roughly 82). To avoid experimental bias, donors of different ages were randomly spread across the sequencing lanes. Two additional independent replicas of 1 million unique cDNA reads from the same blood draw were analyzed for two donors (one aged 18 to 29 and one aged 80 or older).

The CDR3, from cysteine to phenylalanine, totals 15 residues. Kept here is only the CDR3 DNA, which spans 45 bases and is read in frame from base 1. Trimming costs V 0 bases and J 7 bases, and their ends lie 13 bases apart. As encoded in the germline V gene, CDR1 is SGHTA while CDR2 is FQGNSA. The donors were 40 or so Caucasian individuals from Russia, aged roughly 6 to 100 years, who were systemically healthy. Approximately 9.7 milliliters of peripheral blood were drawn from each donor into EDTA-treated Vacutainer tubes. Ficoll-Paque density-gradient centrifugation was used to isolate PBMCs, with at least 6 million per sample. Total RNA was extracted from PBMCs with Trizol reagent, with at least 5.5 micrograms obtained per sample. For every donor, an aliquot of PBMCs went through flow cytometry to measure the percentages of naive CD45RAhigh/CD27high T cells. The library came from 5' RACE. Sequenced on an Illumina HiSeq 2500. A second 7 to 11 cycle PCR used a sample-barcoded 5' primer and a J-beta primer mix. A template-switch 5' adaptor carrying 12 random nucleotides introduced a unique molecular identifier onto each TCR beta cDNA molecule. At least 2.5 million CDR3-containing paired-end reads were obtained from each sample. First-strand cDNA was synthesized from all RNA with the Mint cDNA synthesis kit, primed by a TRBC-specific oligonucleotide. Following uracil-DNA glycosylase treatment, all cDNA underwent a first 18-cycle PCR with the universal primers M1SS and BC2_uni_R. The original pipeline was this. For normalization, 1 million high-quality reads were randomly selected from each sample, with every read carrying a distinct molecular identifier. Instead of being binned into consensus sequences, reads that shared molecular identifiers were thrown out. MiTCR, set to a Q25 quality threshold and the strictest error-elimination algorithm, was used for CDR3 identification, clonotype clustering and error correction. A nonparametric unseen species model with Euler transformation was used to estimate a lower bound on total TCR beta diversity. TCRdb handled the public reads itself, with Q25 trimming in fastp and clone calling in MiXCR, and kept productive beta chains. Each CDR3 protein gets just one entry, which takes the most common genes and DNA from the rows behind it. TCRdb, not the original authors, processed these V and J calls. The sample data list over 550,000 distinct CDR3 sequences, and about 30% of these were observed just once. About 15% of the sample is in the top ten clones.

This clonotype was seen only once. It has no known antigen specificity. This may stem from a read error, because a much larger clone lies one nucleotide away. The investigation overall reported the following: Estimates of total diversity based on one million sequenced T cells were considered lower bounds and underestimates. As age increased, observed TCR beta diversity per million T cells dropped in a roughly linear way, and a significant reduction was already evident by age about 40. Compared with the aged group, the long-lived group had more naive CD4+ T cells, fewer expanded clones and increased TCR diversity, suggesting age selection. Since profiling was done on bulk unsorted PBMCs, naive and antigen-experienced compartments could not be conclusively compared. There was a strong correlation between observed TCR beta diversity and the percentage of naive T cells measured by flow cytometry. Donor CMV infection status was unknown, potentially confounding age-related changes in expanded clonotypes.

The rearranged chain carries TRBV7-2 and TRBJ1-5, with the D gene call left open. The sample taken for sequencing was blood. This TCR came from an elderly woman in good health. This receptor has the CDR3 CASSLADGDRQPQHF. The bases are TGTGCCAGCAGCTTAGCCGATGGGGATCGGCAGCCCCAGCATTTT.